The rows below give T cell receptor beta chains drawn from one sample of a study of long-term antiretroviral therapy in people with HIV. Assay: immunoSEQ multiplex PCR; the TCRdb copy retains only in-frame clones and omits some. Of fewer than 30,000 clones in the sample, just under 85% are singletons; the top ten hold approximately 5.1%. Here the sequenced sample was unsorted PBMCs, taken 0.7 years before starting antiretroviral therapy. The source of these receptors is a man aged 30 to 39 with HIV. The CDR3 runs from the conserved cysteine through the conserved F or W. The order of the fields is D gene, V gene, J gene, clone size, CDR3 DNA, CDR3 protein. A D gene is named only where the DNA matches it firmly. For some rows the clone size is stated as once, few or many, or as a class when expanded; others skip it.

D gene: .
V gene: TRBV6-5
J gene: TRBJ2-7
clone size: .
CDR3 DNA: TGTGCCAGCAGTTACGAGAAGGGGATATACGAGCAGTACTTC
CDR3 protein: CASSYEKGIYEQYF

D gene: .
V gene: TRBV14
J gene: TRBJ1-1
clone size: once
CDR3 DNA: TGTGCCAGCAGCCACTTACGGGCGAACGCTGAAGCTTTCTTT
CDR3 protein: CASSHLRANAEAFF

D gene: TRBD2
V gene: TRBV27
J gene: TRBJ2-3
clone size: once
CDR3 DNA: TGTGCCAGCAGATCTAGCGGGGGTTCAGATACGCAGTATTTT
CDR3 protein: CASRSSGGSDTQYF

D gene: .
V gene: TRBV10-3
J gene: TRBJ1-2
clone size: .
CDR3 DNA: TGTGCCATCAGTGATGAACGGGGGCTGAGCTATGGCTACACCTTC
CDR3 protein: CAISDERGLSYGYTF

D gene: .
V gene: TRBV7-2
J gene: TRBJ2-5
clone size: .
CDR3 DNA: TGTGCCAGCGGACCGGGTCCCGAGACCCAGTACTTC
CDR3 protein: CASGPGPETQYF

D gene: TRBD1
V gene: TRBV10-3
J gene: TRBJ1-2
clone size: .
CDR3 DNA: TGTGCCATCAGGGACGGACAGGGCAACTATGGCTACACCTTC
CDR3 protein: CAIRDGQGNYGYTF

D gene: TRBD1
V gene: TRBV29-1
J gene: TRBJ1-2
clone size: .
CDR3 DNA: TGCAGCGCGACAGACAGGGGGATCTATGGCTACACCTTC
CDR3 protein: CSATDRGIYGYTF

D gene: .
V gene: TRBV6-1
J gene: TRBJ2-3
clone size: .
CDR3 DNA: TGTGCCAGCAGGAGAGAGCAAGCGGCAGATACGCAGTATTTT
CDR3 protein: CASRREQAADTQYF

D gene: TRBD2
V gene: TRBV5-4
J gene: TRBJ2-3
clone size: once
CDR3 DNA: TGTGCCAGCAGCTTTCCTAGCGGGGGGTCCACAGATACGCAGTATTTT
CDR3 protein: CASSFPSGGSTDTQYF

D gene: TRBD1
V gene: TRBV6-1
J gene: TRBJ2-5
clone size: .
CDR3 DNA: TGTGCCAGCAGGACCGGGACAGGGGTAGAGACCCAGTACTTC
CDR3 protein: CASRTGTGVETQYF

D gene: .
V gene: TRBV7-2
J gene: TRBJ2-5
clone size: .
CDR3 DNA: TGTGCCAGCACCGAGGGTACGGAGACCCAGTACTTC
CDR3 protein: CASTEGTETQYF

D gene: .
V gene: TRBV9
J gene: TRBJ2-7
clone size: .
CDR3 DNA: TGTGCCAGCAGCGAGGGGGTTGGACCCGTTAATAAGCAGTACTTC
CDR3 protein: CASSEGVGPVNKQYF

D gene: .
V gene: TRBV2
J gene: TRBJ1-1
clone size: .
CDR3 DNA: TGTGCCAGCAGTGATTACACTGAAGCTTTCTTT
CDR3 protein: CASSDYTEAFF

D gene: TRBD2
V gene: TRBV7-2
J gene: TRBJ2-2
clone size: .
CDR3 DNA: TGTGCCAGCAGCTTAGGAGCGGGGGACACCGGGGAGCTGTTTTTT
CDR3 protein: CASSLGAGDTGELFF

D gene: .
V gene: TRBV4-1
J gene: TRBJ2-2
clone size: .
CDR3 DNA: TGCGCCAGCAGCTCGACGGCCTACACCGGGGAGCTGTTTTTT
CDR3 protein: CASSSTAYTGELFF

D gene: .
V gene: TRBV30
J gene: TRBJ1-2
clone size: .
CDR3 DNA: TGTGCCTGGAGCCGGGGGCTGGACTATGGCTACACCTTC
CDR3 protein: CAWSRGLDYGYTF

D gene: .
V gene: TRBV29-1
J gene: TRBJ2-3
clone size: .
CDR3 DNA: TGCAGCGTTGAACCCCTATTAGGACAGTCTTGGACTAGCACAGATACGCAGTATTTT
CDR3 protein: CSVEPLLGQSWTSTDTQYF

D gene: TRBD2
V gene: TRBV11-2
J gene: TRBJ2-1
clone size: .
CDR3 DNA: TGTGCCAGCAGCTTAGGTGCGGCGGGAGGGGCCTACAATGAGCAGTTCTTC
CDR3 protein: CASSLGAAGGAYNEQFF

D gene: .
V gene: TRBV9
J gene: TRBJ2-1
clone size: .
CDR3 DNA: TGTGCCAGCAGCGTAGGGTCGCGGGCCCAAACCTACAATGAGCAGTTCTTC
CDR3 protein: CASSVGSRAQTYNEQFF

D gene: .
V gene: TRBV30
J gene: TRBJ1-1
clone size: .
CDR3 DNA: TGTGCCTGGATCCGGGCCCAAGCTTTCTTT
CDR3 protein: CAWIRAQAFF

D gene: .
V gene: TRBV6-5
J gene: TRBJ2-5
clone size: .
CDR3 DNA: TGTGCCAGCAGTTACCAGGGAGGACGGGAGACCCAGTACTTC
CDR3 protein: CASSYQGGRETQYF

D gene: .
V gene: TRBV6-6
J gene: TRBJ1-1
clone size: .
CDR3 DNA: TGTGCCAGCAGTAGACAGGAAGCTTTCTTT
CDR3 protein: CASSRQEAFF

D gene: TRBD2
V gene: TRBV7-9
J gene: TRBJ2-1
clone size: .
CDR3 DNA: TGTGCCAGCAGCATCGGCGGGGGTAATGAGCAGTTCTTC
CDR3 protein: CASSIGGGNEQFF

D gene: .
V gene: TRBV7-2
J gene: TRBJ1-4
clone size: .
CDR3 DNA: TGTGCCAGCAGCTTAGTAGCCAGCCTTGCAACTAATGAAAAACTGTTTTTT
CDR3 protein: CASSLVASLATNEKLFF

D gene: .
V gene: TRBV5-8
J gene: TRBJ1-1
clone size: .
CDR3 DNA: TGTGCCAGCAGTTTGCTGACAGGCAACACTGAAGCTTTCTTT
CDR3 protein: CASSLLTGNTEAFF

D gene: TRBD1
V gene: TRBV5-4
J gene: TRBJ2-1
clone size: .
CDR3 DNA: TGTGCCAGCAGTTCTCCCGAGGGGGCGAGCTCCTACAATGAGCAGTTCTTC
CDR3 protein: CASSSPEGASSYNEQFF

D gene: TRBD1
V gene: TRBV13
J gene: TRBJ1-3
clone size: .
CDR3 DNA: TGTGCCTCGGACAGGGTGGGAACTGGAAACACCATATATTTT
CDR3 protein: CASDRVGTGNTIYF

D gene: .
V gene: TRBV27
J gene: TRBJ2-3
clone size: .
CDR3 DNA: TGTGCCAGCAGTTTATCAAATACGCAGTATTTT
CDR3 protein: CASSLSNTQYF

D gene: .
V gene: TRBV6-1
J gene: TRBJ2-7
clone size: .
CDR3 DNA: TGTGCCAGCAGTGAAATGGCAGGGGCCTCCCGGGAGCAGTACTTC
CDR3 protein: CASSEMAGASREQYF

D gene: .
V gene: TRBV7-8
J gene: TRBJ1-1
clone size: .
CDR3 DNA: TGTGCCAGCAGCTTGGTTTGGGACACTGAAGCTTTCTTT
CDR3 protein: CASSLVWDTEAFF

D gene: .
V gene: TRBV30
J gene: TRBJ1-4
clone size: .
CDR3 DNA: TGTGCTCGGAAGGGGGGGGGTAATGAAAAACTGTTTTTT
CDR3 protein: CARKGGGNEKLFF

D gene: .
V gene: TRBV28
J gene: TRBJ2-3
clone size: .
CDR3 DNA: TGTGCCAGCAGTTTCGGCACAGGGTCGTTGGATACGCAGTATTTT
CDR3 protein: CASSFGTGSLDTQYF

D gene: .
V gene: TRBV5-4
J gene: TRBJ2-7
clone size: few
CDR3 DNA: TGTGCCAGCACCCCGGACGGAACCTACGAGCAGTACTTC
CDR3 protein: CASTPDGTYEQYF

D gene: .
V gene: TRBV28
J gene: TRBJ1-1
clone size: .
CDR3 DNA: TGTGCCAGCATAGGAGGGTTCACTGAAGCTTTCTTT
CDR3 protein: CASIGGFTEAFF

D gene: .
V gene: TRBV5-1
J gene: TRBJ1-6
clone size: once
CDR3 DNA: TGCGCCAGCAGCTCCATTTCCCTGACGGCAAATTCACCCCTCCACTTT
CDR3 protein: CASSSISLTANSPLHF

D gene: .
V gene: TRBV28
J gene: TRBJ2-3
clone size: .
CDR3 DNA: TGTGCCAGCAGTTTAAGGCCGCGAGTAGATACGCAGTATTTT
CDR3 protein: CASSLRPRVDTQYF

D gene: .
V gene: TRBV7-9
J gene: TRBJ1-2
clone size: .
CDR3 DNA: TGTGCCAGCAGCTACCCACAGGGTCTGGGTTATGGCTACACCTTC
CDR3 protein: CASSYPQGLGYGYTF

D gene: .
V gene: TRBV5-4
J gene: TRBJ2-1
clone size: .
CDR3 DNA: TGTGCCAGCAGCTTCCCAGGGAAAAATGAGCAGTTCTTC
CDR3 protein: CASSFPGKNEQFF

D gene: .
V gene: TRBV5-5
J gene: TRBJ2-7
clone size: .
CDR3 DNA: TGTGCCAGCAGCCTGGACCGACCCTACGAGCAGTACTTC
CDR3 protein: CASSLDRPYEQYF

D gene: TRBD2
V gene: TRBV10-3
J gene: TRBJ2-1
clone size: .
CDR3 DNA: TGTGCCATCACCTTAGCGGGGGAGTCCAATGAGCAGTTCTTC
CDR3 protein: CAITLAGESNEQFF

D gene: TRBD2
V gene: TRBV18
J gene: TRBJ2-1
clone size: .
CDR3 DNA: TGTGCCAGCTCACCAAGGACTAGCGGGAGCTACAATGAGCAGTTCTTC
CDR3 protein: CASSPRTSGSYNEQFF

D gene: TRBD2
V gene: TRBV10-3
J gene: TRBJ2-5
clone size: .
CDR3 DNA: TGTGCCATCAGCTCCCTTGGGGGAGTAGCGGGGAAGAACCAAGAGACCCAGTACTTC
CDR3 protein: CAISSLGGVAGKNQETQYF